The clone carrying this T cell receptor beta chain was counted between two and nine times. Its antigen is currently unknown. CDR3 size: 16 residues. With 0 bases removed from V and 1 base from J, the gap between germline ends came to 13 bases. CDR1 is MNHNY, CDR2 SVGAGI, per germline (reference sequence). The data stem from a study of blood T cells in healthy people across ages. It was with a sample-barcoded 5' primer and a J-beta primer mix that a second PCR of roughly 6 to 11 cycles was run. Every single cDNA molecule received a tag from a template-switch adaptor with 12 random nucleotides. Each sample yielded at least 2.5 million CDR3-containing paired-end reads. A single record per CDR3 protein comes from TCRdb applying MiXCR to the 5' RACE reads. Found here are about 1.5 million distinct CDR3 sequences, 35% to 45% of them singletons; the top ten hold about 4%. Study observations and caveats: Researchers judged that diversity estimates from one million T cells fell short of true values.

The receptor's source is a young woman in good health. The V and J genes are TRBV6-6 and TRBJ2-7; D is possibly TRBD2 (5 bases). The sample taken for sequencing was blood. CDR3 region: CASSYSPGGASYEQYF. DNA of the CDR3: TGTGCCAGCAGTTACTCGCCCGGAGGAGCTTCCTACGAGCAGTACTTC.